The 23 T cell receptor beta chains below were found in one sample sequenced in a study of blood T cells in healthy people across ages. Using a J-beta primer mix together with a sample-barcoded 5' primer, a second PCR was run for roughly 6 to 12 cycles. TCRdb itself ran the 5' RACE reads through MiXCR, one entry per CDR3 protein. Here the sample spans 980,000 or so distinct CDR3 sequences, about 48% being singletons. Sequencing used blood. The receptors originated from a man younger than 45 in good health.

This chain joins TRBV20-1 and TRBJ2-5; D not certain. CDR3 length equals 13 residues. The germline CDR1 and CDR2 sequences are DFQATT and SNEGSKA (reference sequence). Deletions cut 6 bases from V and 4 bases from J, with 15 bases between. CDR3 in DNA: TGCAGTGCGCACAAGAGCCGAGGAGAGACCCAGTACTTC. Protein product: CSAHKSRGETQYF.

The rearrangement links TRBV9 to TRBJ1-1, with 7 bases lining up with TRBD1. V shed 1 base and J 6 bases; nucleotides not matched to a gene: 15. Germline V gene lookup returns CDR1 SGDLS and CDR2 YYNGEE. The CDR3 totals 17 residues. In DNA, the CDR3 is TGTGCCAGCAGCGTAAGAACGGATTTTGAGGGGGCGGCTGAAGCTTTCTTT. It codes for CASSVRTDFEGAAEAFF.

The chain combines TRBV12-3 or TRBV12-4 with TRBJ2-7; D is perhaps TRBD1 (6 bases). V was trimmed by 5 bases and J by 3 bases, leaving 11 bases between them. The CDR3 length is 13 residues. CDR3 loop: CASSKGQLYEQYF. The CDR3 nucleotides read TGTGCCAGCAGTAAAGGACAGCTCTACGAGCAGTACTTC.

CDR3 region: CSVEGVTGGVEQFF. CDR3 in DNA: TGCAGCGTTGAAGGGGTCACAGGGGGCGTTGAGCAGTTCTTC. The chain links TRBV29-1 to TRBJ2-1; TRBD1 matches at 9 bases. J lost 9 bases, V lost 1 base, and 7 bases had no gene match. The CDR3 runs 14 residues. Germline lookup yields CDR1 SQVTM and CDR2 ANQGSEA.

This sequence joins TRBV30 and TRBJ2-5, with D possibly matching TRBD2 (6 bases). The J call could be wrong; TRBJ2-7 is a better fit for the DNA end. CDR3 length: 12 amino acids. The germline V gene has CDR1 GTSNPN and CDR2 SVGIG (reference sequence). The CDR3 nucleotides read TGTGCCTGGAGGACTAGGGGTTCCGAGCAGTACTTC. It specifies CAWRTRGSEQYF.

V gene TRBV10-3 combines with J gene TRBJ1-6; TRBD1 matches at 7 bases. J lost 4 bases, V lost 0 bases, and 0 bases had no gene match. The germline V gene has CDR1 ENHRY and CDR2 SYGVKD. The CDR3 is 15 residues long. The CDR3 is CAISESGQYNSPLHF. CDR3 sequence (DNA): TGTGCCATCAGTGAGTCGGGACAGTATAATTCACCCCTCCACTTT.

This clonotype turned up a few times. The chain uses TRBV9 and TRBJ1-4; D perhaps matches TRBD1 (6 bases). Germline CDR1 and CDR2: SGDLS and YYNGEE. V shed 4 bases and J shed 2 bases, with 24 bases lying between them. This CDR3 has 19 amino acids. CDR3 nucleotide sequence: TGTGCCAGCAGCCCAAGACCAGGGGCAGGGAGGGCGACTAATGAAAAACTGTTTTTT. Protein sequence: CASSPRPGAGRATNEKLFF.

This clonotype was seen more than once but under ten times. This rearrangement joins TRBV20-1 to TRBJ1-5, with D unclear. V was trimmed by 0 bases and J by 9 bases, leaving 15 bases between them. The CDR3 totals 14 residues. The V gene's germline CDR1 is DFQATT and CDR2 SNEGSKA (reference sequence). The CDR3 DNA reads as TGCAGTGCTAGAGATCCATCTTCCCCAAGGCCCCAGCATTTT. Translated: CSARDPSSPRPQHF.

The chain is built from TRBV20-1 and TRBJ2-3; no clear D gene. Trimming took off 6 bases at V and 1 base at J, with 17 bases between the two ends. This CDR3 contains 15 residues. The germline V gene encodes CDR1 DFQATT and CDR2 SNEGSKA (reference sequence). For the CDR3, the DNA is TGCAGTGCAGCCCCCGGGCAGCTGGGCACAGATACGCAGTATTTT. Its protein product is CSAAPGQLGTDTQYF.

This chain joins TRBV7-2 and TRBJ2-1, with 11 bases aligning to TRBD2. Germline V gene lookup returns CDR1 SGHTA and CDR2 FQGNSA. V dropped 5 bases and J dropped 10; count of bases not matched to a gene: 10. The CDR3 covers 15 residues. The CDR3 coding sequence is TGTGCCAGCAGCGCCGGGACTAGCGGCTCTACGGAGCAGTTCTTC. Its protein product is CASSAGTSGSTEQFF.

The chain has TRBV7-9 and TRBJ2-1; D is uncertain. V lost 2 bases and J lost 3, with 11 bases in between. This CDR3 spans 15 amino acids. In germline, CDR1 is SEHNR, CDR2 FQNEAQ (reference sequence). CDR3 in DNA: TGTGCCAGCAGCTTAATCCTTGGGGACTACAATGAGCAGTTCTTC. Encoded protein: CASSLILGDYNEQFF.

The chain carries TRBV18 and TRBJ1-1, with TRBD1 matching 7 bases. Losses at the gene ends were 4 bases for V and 4 bases for J; bases not matched to a gene: 18. CDR3 length equals 18 residues. Germline V gives CDR1 KGHSH, CDR2 LQKENI. The CDR3 nucleotides read TGTGCCAGCTCACGTGATACAACGACAGGGCGTACGGCCACTGAAGCTTTCTTT. Translated: CASSRDTTTGRTATEAFF. The full variable domain, rest sourced from reference TRBV18 and TRBJ1-1, is NAGVMQNPRHLVRRRGQEARLRCSPMKGHSHVYWYRQLPEEGLKFMVYLQKENIIDESGMPKERFSAEFPKEGPSILRIQQVVRGDSAAYFCASSRDTTTGRTATEAFFGQGTRLTVV.

The rearrangement links TRBV6-5 to TRBJ2-7; D gene uncertain. The germline V gene encodes CDR1 MNHEY and CDR2 SVGAGI. The germline V and J ends were trimmed by 6 bases and 12 bases, with 15 bases remaining between them. The CDR3 has 11 amino acids. CDR3 amino acids: CASSSLTKLYF. The CDR3 DNA reads TGTGCCAGCAGCTCCCTGACGAAGCTGTACTTC.

The chain is built from TRBV24-1 and TRBJ2-5; 9 bases are a match to TRBD2. Germline CDR1 and CDR2: KGHDR and SFDVKD. V lost 4 bases to trimming and J lost 11 bases; unmatched junction nucleotides: 13. This CDR3 is built from 15 residues. The CDR3 DNA is TGTGCCACCAGTGACGCCCTAGCGGGGCGCAATGAGCAGTACTTC. It translates to CATSDALAGRNEQYF.

This clonotype was detected a few times. V gene TRBV27 combines with J gene TRBJ2-5, with D perhaps TRBD2 (5 bases). With 6 bases removed from V and 1 base from J, the gap between germline ends came to 12 bases. This CDR3 contains 14 residues. The germline CDR1 and CDR2 sequences are MNHEY and SMNVEV (reference sequence). The CDR3 is CASSLLDSQETQYF. The DNA of the CDR3 is TGTGCCAGCAGCCTACTAGATTCCCAAGAGACCCAGTACTTC.

The chain recombines TRBV6-2 or TRBV6-3 with TRBJ2-3; 9 bases are shared with TRBD2. The CDR3 totals 15 residues. The junction had 12 bases not matched to a gene; V was cut back by 8 bases and J by 6 bases. The germline gives CDR1 MNHEY, CDR2 SVGEGT. CDR3 sequence: CASDSGGGASDTQYF. In DNA, the CDR3 is TGTGCCAGCGATTCTGGCGGGGGGGCCTCGGATACGCAGTATTTT.

A few counts support this clonotype. The chain couples TRBV5-1 to TRBJ2-7; D uncertain. Germline CDR1 and CDR2: SGHRS and YFSETQ. The CDR3 sequence is 13 residues long. The germline V and J ends were trimmed by 4 bases and 4 bases, with 12 bases remaining between them. CDR3 sequence (DNA): TGCGCCAGCAGCGTGGTGCCACAGTACGAGCAGTACTTC. This translates into CASSVVPQYEQYF.

This clonotype occurred once. V gene TRBV6-6 combines with J gene TRBJ1-4, with TRBD1 as a possible D gene (5 bases). CDR3 length: 15 amino acids. Germline lookup yields CDR1 MNHNY and CDR2 SVGAGI (reference sequence). V lost 2 bases, J lost 6 bases, and 13 bases lay in between. This CDR3 is CASSYTTGGDEKLFF. The CDR3 DNA reads as TGTGCCAGCAGTTACACCACCGGGGGAGATGAAAAACTGTTTTTT.

The chain recombines TRBV6-2 or TRBV6-3 with TRBJ1-1, with D possibly being TRBD1 (5 bases). Trimming took 2 bases from V and 1 from J, leaving 8 bases between them. Germline CDR1 and CDR2: MNHEY and SVGEGT. This CDR3 has 14 amino acids. CDR3 nucleotides: TGTGCCAGCAGTTACGCGGGACGGAACACTGAAGCTTTCTTT. Its protein product is CASSYAGRNTEAFF.

This clonotype was detected only a few times. The chain combines TRBV6-2 or TRBV6-3 with TRBJ2-3; 11 bases fit TRBD2. J was trimmed by 2 bases and V by 8 bases; bases with no gene match: 6. The CDR3 loop spans 15 amino acids. From germline, CDR1 is MNHEY and CDR2 SVGEGT. As DNA, the CDR3 is TGTGCCAGCGGCCAGGGACTAGCGGTCACAGATACGCAGTATTTT. It yields the protein CASGQGLAVTDTQYF.

There are a few counts of this clonotype. The chain joins TRBV12-3 or TRBV12-4 to TRBJ2-3; 16 bases match TRBD2. With 6 bases clipped from V and 2 bases from J, the junction kept 8 bases outside the gene matches. The CDR3 length is 18 residues. The CDR3 sequence: CASSRPGLAGGHTDTQYF. CDR3 coding DNA: TGTGCCAGCAGCCGACCGGGACTAGCGGGGGGGCACACAGATACGCAGTATTTT.

This clonotype was picked up a small number of times. The chain uses TRBV27 and TRBJ2-3; possibly TRBD1 for D (5 bases). The CDR3 is 14 residues long. Per germline, CDR1 MNHEY and CDR2 SMNVEV (reference sequence). V lost 3 bases to trimming and J lost 3 bases, with 10 bases between them. CDR3 loop: CASSFQGFTDTQYF. The CDR3 bases are TGTGCCAGCAGTTTTCAGGGTTTTACAGATACGCAGTATTTT.

This sequence joins TRBV30 and TRBJ2-3, with TRBD2 identical over 10 bases. There are 13 residues in the CDR3. Germline V lookup: CDR1 GTSNPN, CDR2 SVGIG (reference sequence). V lost 4 bases to trimming and J lost 3 bases; unmatched junction nucleotides: 1. The CDR3 loop is CAWTSGGTDTQYF. In DNA form, the CDR3 reads TGTGCCTGGACTAGCGGGGGAACAGATACGCAGTATTTT.